This is a list of T cell receptor beta chains from one sample in a study of OX40 agonist ivuxolimab in advanced cancers. Here immunoSEQ multiplex PCR was the method, and the copy in TCRdb shows in-frame clones only, minus some. There are tens of thousands of clones in the sample; about four fifths occur only once, and approximately 11% lies in the top ten. Sequenced material: CD4+ or CD8+ T cells sorted from blood, taken in a trial of the OX40 agonist ivuxolimab. These receptors were obtained from an adult with an advanced solid tumor such as melanoma, head and neck, liver or kidney cancer. Each CDR3 is given with its conserved first and last residue. A D gene is named only where the DNA matches it firmly. Clone sizes are given selectively: once, few, many, or a class where the clone is expanded.

-	TRBJ2-5	TRBV13	14	TRBD2	TGTGCCAGCAGCCCTCGGGGGGAGAGGGAGACCCAGTACTTC	CASSPRGERETQYF
few	TRBJ1-1	TRBV5-1	14	-	TGCGCCAGCAGCTTGACAGCAGGGGACGCTGAAGCTTTCTTT	CASSLTAGDAEAFF
once	TRBJ2-7	TRBV10-1	14	TRBD1	TGCGCCAGCAGTTGGGACAGGGAGGAATACGAGCAGTACTTC	CASSWDREEYEQYF
few	TRBJ2-7	TRBV4-3	14	TRBD1	TGCGCCAGCAGCCAGGGGGACAGTGTGTACGAGCAGTACTTC	CASSQGDSVYEQYF
-	TRBJ2-7	TRBV7-7	13	-	TGTGCTAGCAGCGGGGGACAGACCTACGAGCAGTACTTC	CASSGGQTYEQYF
-	TRBJ2-1	TRBV7-6	14	TRBD2	TGTGCCAGCAGCTCTAGCGGGGGGGCGAATGAGCAGTTCTTC	CASSSSGGANEQFF
many	TRBJ2-1	TRBV30	13	-	TGTGCCTGGAGACCGTGGGAGTCGCTTGAGCAGTTCTTC	CAWRPWESLEQFF
-	TRBJ2-7	TRBV7-9	12	-	TGTGCCAGCAGCTTCAACTCCTACGAGCAGTACTTC	CASSFNSYEQYF
-	TRBJ1-5	TRBV30	14	TRBD1	TGTGCCTGGAGTGCGACAGGGAGTGGTCAGCCCCAGCATTTT	CAWSATGSGQPQHF
-	TRBJ2-5	TRBV29-1	14	-	TGCAGCGTTGAAACCGCAACGAACCAAGAGACCCAGTACTTC	CSVETATNQETQYF
once	TRBJ1-2	TRBV5-6	14	-	TGTGCCAGCAGCTTCCAAGGGGACGTTTATGGCTACACCTTC	CASSFQGDVYGYTF
-	TRBJ2-7	TRBV11-2	15	-	TGTGCCAGCAGCTTAACCGGCGACCTCAACTACGAGCAGTACTTC	CASSLTGDLNYEQYF
-	TRBJ1-2	TRBV7-3	13	-	TGTGCCAGCAGCCCGACCCTAGGGGAAGGCTACACCTTC	CASSPTLGEGYTF
few	TRBJ1-1	TRBV5-8	16	-	TGTGCCAGCAGCTTGTTGGACACTCAAATGAACACTGAAGCTTTCTTT	CASSLLDTQMNTEAFF
few	TRBJ1-3	TRBV6-5	14	TRBD1	TGTGCCAGCAGTTTCGACAGGGGTTGGGACACCATATATTTT	CASSFDRGWDTIYF
-	TRBJ1-6	TRBV6-5	13	-	TGTGCCAGCAGCGCCCCGGAGATGTCACCCCTCCACTTT	CASSAPEMSPLHF
-	TRBJ1-6	TRBV19	15	-	TGTGCCACTAGCCTAGGGCAGGGATTCGGTTCACCCCTCCACTTT	CATSLGQGFGSPLHF
-	TRBJ2-2	TRBV29-1	15	-	TGCAGCGTGGGGCTCCCAGGGGATGGGACCGGGGAGCTGTTTTTT	CSVGLPGDGTGELFF
-	TRBJ1-4	TRBV21-1	12	-	TGTGCCAGGGGGATTGGGAATGAAAAACTGTTTTTT	CARGIGNEKLFF
-	TRBJ1-4	TRBV18	12	TRBD1	TGTGCCAGCTCCACGACAGGGGAAAAACTGTTTTTT	CASSTTGEKLFF
-	TRBJ2-2	TRBV13	16	TRBD1	TGTGCCAGCAGCGAACCGGGACAGGGGTTGGCCGGGGAGCTGTTTTTT	CASSEPGQGLAGELFF
-	TRBJ1-3	TRBV5-3	17	TRBD1	TGTGCCAGAAGCAAGATCCTTGACAGGGGGCCTGGAAACACCATATATTTT	CARSKILDRGPGNTIYF
-	TRBJ2-3	TRBV9	16	TRBD1	TGTGCCAGCAGCACCCCGACAGGGGCCTCCACAGATACGCAGTATTTT	CASSTPTGASTDTQYF
-	TRBJ1-1	TRBV7-7	14	-	TGTGCTAGCAGCCCTTTGGTAGGGAGCACTGAAGCTTTCTTT	CASSPLVGSTEAFF
-	TRBJ2-1	TRBV27	13	-	TGTGCCAGCAGCAGGGGACCTTACAATGAGCAGTTCTTC	CASSRGPYNEQFF
-	TRBJ1-4	TRBV28	16	-	TGTGCCAGCAGTTTACCGCAAGTCGGAGGTAATGAAAAACTGTTTTTT	CASSLPQVGGNEKLFF
-	TRBJ2-1	TRBV9	13	-	TGTGCCAGCAGCCAGGAAGCCTACAATGAGCAGTTCTTC	CASSQEAYNEQFF
-	TRBJ2-7	TRBV11-3	14	TRBD1	TGTGCCAGCAGTCAAGGACAGGGGGCCCACGAGCAGTACTTC	CASSQGQGAHEQYF
-	TRBJ1-3	TRBV7-2	16	-	TGTGCCAGCAGCTTAGGTCTCGGAAGCTCTGGAAACACCATATATTTT	CASSLGLGSSGNTIYF
once	TRBJ1-1	TRBV14	14	-	TGTGCCAGCAGCCAAGAAGTTTGGTTCACTGAAGCTTTCTTT	CASSQEVWFTEAFF
-	TRBJ2-3	TRBV7-2	13	TRBD1	TGTGCCAGCAGAACAGGGGGCACAGATACGCAGTATTTT	CASRTGGTDTQYF
-	TRBJ1-1	TRBV28	17	TRBD1	TGTGCCAGCAGTGAAAACACGTGGATCAGGGGGCAAACTGAAGCTTTCTTT	CASSENTWIRGQTEAFF
-	TRBJ1-5	TRBV30	17	-	TGTGCCTGGAGTGTACCCCCCCTTAGACGTCCTGAGAAGCCCCAGCATTTT	CAWSVPPLRRPEKPQHF
-	TRBJ2-3	TRBV4-2	15	TRBD2	TGTGCCAGCAGCCCCGGACTAGCGGGGACAGATACGCAGTATTTT	CASSPGLAGTDTQYF
-	TRBJ2-3	TRBV5-8	15	-	TGTGCCAGCAGCTATCCCGCGAGCGGAGGAGATACGCAGTATTTT	CASSYPASGGDTQYF